This T cell receptor (beta chain) was profiled in a study of T-cell memory formation after mild COVID-19 (dated by TCRdb to the early 2020s). With regard to the full study: TCR sequence clusters from the two donors were found to be largely donor specific. In two donors, T-cell clones that expanded and contracted after mild COVID-19 were tracked by sequencing TCRalpha and TCRbeta repertoires over time. The cohort comprised two young, previously healthy adult volunteers, one female and one male.

Overall study outcomes, separate from this receptor: Some responding clones were detected in pre-infection memory, which suggested that pre-existing cross-reactive memory T cells had joined the SARS-CoV-2 response. Clones that contracted from day 15 to 85 showed balanced CD4/CD8 phenotypes, whereas a second wave of clones that expanded from day 15 to 37 leaned towards CD4+. Whether the second-wave clones peaking on day 37 were SARS-CoV-2 specific was not confirmed. Contracting CD4+ clones were found mainly in CM and EM memory subsets, while CD8+ clones were enriched in EMRA. The study covered only a couple of mild cases, and larger cohorts including severe cases with pre-infection samples were considered necessary.

This clonotype was observed at least ten times. Its target antigen remains unknown. One base away there is no much larger clone; base qualities are not given. TCRdb lists the instrument as Illumina NovaSeq 6000. TCRalpha and TCRbeta cDNA libraries were built by 5'RACE with constant-segment primers, adding sample barcodes and unique molecular identifiers. RNA was extracted from every sample with Trizol reagent. Library amplification was performed in two PCR steps, and a second sample barcode and Illumina TruSeq adapters were introduced in the second step. Libraries were sequenced on an Illumina NovaSeq with 2 x 150 bp paired-end reads. Per the source publication's procedure: The reads were demultiplexed and collapsed into UMI-guided consensus sequences using migec v1.2.7. Using mixcr v2.1.11, UMI consensuses were aligned to TRA and TRB V and J templates and then assembled into clonotypes. Clonotypes were classified as expanded or contracted when called significant by both edgeR and NoisET, with noise models trained on biological replicates. For edgeR calls, a false discovery rate-adjusted p below 0.01 and a log2 fold-change threshold of 1 were applied. As an exploratory analysis of dynamics, max-normalized trajectories of the 1000 most abundant clonotypes were examined with PCA combined with hierarchical clustering. The CD4 or CD8 phenotype of responding clones was assigned using the separately sequenced CD4+ and CD8+ repertoires. TCRdb trimmed the raw reads at Q25, called clones with MiXCR and kept productive beta chains. For every CDR3 protein sequence, its rows merge into one entry that carries the most common genes and DNA. These V and J calls rely on TCRdb rather than the paper's analysis. The sample records around 320,000 distinct CDR3 sequences, approximately 15% of which are singletons. Clones ranked in the top ten supply roughly 23% of the sample.

Ficoll-Paque density gradient centrifugation was used to isolate PBMCs. Trimming at the junction amounts to 0 bases on V and 10 bases on J, and the germline ends lie 18 bases apart. CDR1 and CDR2, per the germline V gene (reference sequence), are SEHNR and FQNEAQ. Its CDR3 holds 15 amino acids, cysteine through phenylalanine. The DNA shown is the 45-base CDR3, in frame from base 1. The receptor chain draws on TRBV7-9 and TRBJ1-1; no D gene can be assigned with confidence. The sequence was collected from a man between 18 and 29 years old who had mild COVID-19 (a few samples of this study predate the infection). The sample titles of this study are shuffled in the database, so cell type and time point are left out; the donor was told from shared clones. Sequencing was carried out using PBMCs or a T cell subset sorted from them (not recorded which). The nucleotide sequence reads TGTGCCAGCAGCTTAGCGGGCCCGGCAGGAAGTGTAGCTTTCTTT. Its protein product is CASSLAGPAGSVAFF.